The 7 T cell receptor beta chains below were found in one sample sequenced in a study of early T cells in non-severe SARS-CoV-2 infection. A single record per CDR3 protein comes from TCRdb applying MiXCR to the 5' RACE reads. The table lists around 76,000 distinct CDR3 sequences, about 11% of them singletons. The material sequenced was whole blood. These receptors were taken from an adult who was a healthcare worker with PCR-confirmed SARS-CoV-2 infection or an uninfected control (not recorded which).

Only a few counts were recorded for this clonotype. The chain employs TRBV19 and TRBJ2-5; the D gene is possibly TRBD1 (7 bases). This CDR3 spans 15 amino acids. Germline CDR1 LNHDA, CDR2 SQIVND (reference sequence). V lost 5 bases, J lost 5 bases, and 18 bases lay in between. The CDR3 bases are TGTGCCAGTAGTGGCGCAGGGGGACTCGCTGAGACCCAGTACTTC. Translated, it gives CASSGAGGLAETQYF. Variable domain in full (rest from reference TRBV19 and TRBJ2-5): DGGITQSPKYLFRKEGQNVTLSCEQNLNHDAMYWYRQDPGQGLRLIYYSQIVNDFQKGDIAEGYSVSREKKESFPLTVTSAQKNPTAFYLCASSGAGGLAETQYFGPGTRLLVL.

This clonotype was counted at least ten times. DNA of the CDR3: TGTGCCAGCAGTTACTCGAACAGGGGGAGCGAGCAGTACTTC. This codes for CASSYSNRGSEQYF. The chain recombines TRBV6-5 with TRBJ2-7; 8 nucleotides align to TRBD1. V lost 0 bases to trimming and J lost 6 bases; unmatched junction nucleotides: 4. CDR3 length equals 14 residues. Germline CDR1 is MNHEY and CDR2 is SVGAGI.

Notes on this clonotype: The junction departs from the called germline gene at one end, perhaps through a read error. V usage is TRBV7-2 and J usage is TRBJ2-3, with a tentative D call TRBD1 (6 bases). Germline V lookup: CDR1 SGHTA, CDR2 FQGNSA. The CDR3 is 13 residues long. Here the CDR3 DNA reads TGTGCCAGCAGCTTAGGATCAGGGGATACGCGGTATTTT. This sequence encodes CASSLGSGDTRYF.

This clonotype was detected ten times or more. This chain links TRBV2 with TRBJ2-5; 7 nucleotides agree with TRBD1. Germline loops: CDR1 SNHLY, CDR2 FYNNEI. Trimming at V came to 6 bases and at J to 2 bases, leaving 0 bases not matched to a gene. This CDR3 has 12 residues. The CDR3 bases are TGTGCCAGCAGGGGACAGCAAGAGACCCAGTACTTC. Protein sequence: CASRGQQETQYF.

This clonotype was found many times. The CDR3 nucleotides are TGTGCCAGCAGTCCTCACAACCAGGGGTTCTCTGGGGCCAACGTCCTGACTTTC. It encodes CASSPHNQGFSGANVLTF. The chain joins TRBV6-6 to TRBJ2-6; D is perhaps TRBD1 (6 bases). V lost 5 bases and J lost 0, with 17 bases in between. The V gene's germline CDR1 is MNHNY and CDR2 SVGAGI (reference sequence). CDR3 length equals 18 residues.

This clonotype showed up many times. The chain is built from TRBV2 and TRBJ2-4; D is ambiguous. V lost 7 bases and J lost 2, with 6 bases in between. This CDR3 contains 12 residues. The germline gives CDR1 SNHLY, CDR2 FYNNEI. The CDR3 protein is CASKATKNIQYF. CDR3 DNA sequence: TGTGCCAGCAAAGCTACCAAAAACATTCAGTACTTC.

This clonotype has only a few counts. The gene calls are TRBV7-2 and TRBJ1-5; D is unresolved. Trimming stripped 5 bases from V and 0 bases from J, with 8 bases between. The CDR3 loop spans 14 amino acids. Germline CDR1 is SGHTA and CDR2 is FQGNSA. DNA for the CDR3: TGTGCCAGCAGCCTACATGATAGCAATCAGCCCCAGCATTTT. Translated, it gives CASSLHDSNQPQHF.